The TCR beta chain described here comes from a study of CD8 T cells in Susac syndrome. The CDR3 length is 16 residues. CDR1 and CDR2 (germline): SGHNT, YYREEE (reference sequence). The V segment lost 4 bases and the J segment 3 bases; nucleotides outside the gene matches: 5. Sequencing of TCR beta was performed on blood CD8+ T cells and on blood CD4+ T cells. While serving as controls, healthy donors were matched for age and sex. Negative isolation was applied to CD8+ and CD4+ T cells, and FACS enrichment was applied to TEMRA cells. The RNA input was roughly 0.45 to 1 ug, and it was reverse transcribed with random hexamers. With immunoSEQ multiplex PCR, TCR beta CDR3 was amplified across 54 Vbeta and 13 Jbeta. Using its own MiXCR run on the immunoSEQ multiplex PCR reads, TCRdb lists one record per CDR3 protein. The sample includes 70,000 to 100,000 distinct CDR3 sequences, 80% to 95% of them seen just once.

The material sequenced was CD8+ T cells from PBMCs. The TCR was taken from a human donor in good health. The rearrangement uses TRBV5-4 and TRBJ1-4, with 11 nucleotides matching TRBD1. CDR3 sequence (DNA): TGTGCCAGCAGCGCGGGACAGGGGGGCGCTAATGAAAAACTGTTTTTT. Residues: CASSAGQGGANEKLFF.